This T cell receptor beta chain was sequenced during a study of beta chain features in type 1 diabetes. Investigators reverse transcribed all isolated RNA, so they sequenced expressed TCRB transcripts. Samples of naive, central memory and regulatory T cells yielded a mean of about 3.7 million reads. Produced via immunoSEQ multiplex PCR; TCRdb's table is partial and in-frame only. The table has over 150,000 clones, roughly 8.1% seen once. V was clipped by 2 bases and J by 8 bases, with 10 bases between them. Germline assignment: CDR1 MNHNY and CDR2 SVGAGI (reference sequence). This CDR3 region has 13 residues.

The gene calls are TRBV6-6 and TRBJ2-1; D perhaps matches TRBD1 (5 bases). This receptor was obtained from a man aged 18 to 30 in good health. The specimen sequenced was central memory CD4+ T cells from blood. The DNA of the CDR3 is TGTGCCAGCAGTTACGGCAGGGCGGATGAGCAGTTCTTC. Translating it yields CASSYGRADEQFF.